This T cell receptor beta chain is from a study of blood T cell repertoires in COVID-19. Across the study: Sites in the United States, Italy and Spain provided acute and convalescent COVID-19 samples.

The germline CDR1 and CDR2 sequences are SNHLY and FYNNEI. Trimming at V came to 8 bases and at J to 9 bases, leaving 7 bases not matched to a gene. The CDR3 runs to 13 residues. TCRdb's copy holds only in-frame clones and misses some; the assay was immunoSEQ multiplex PCR. This table has roughly 240,000 clones, around 88% appearing once. The specimen sequenced was PBMCs or T cells enriched from blood (not recorded which). This sequence was found in a woman aged 40 to 50 with acute COVID-19. The chain has TRBV2 and TRBJ1-6, with TRBD1 identical over 7 bases. The CDR3 reads CASFAQGGSPLHF. The CDR3, as DNA: TGTGCCAGCTTCGCGCAGGGGGGTTCACCCCTCCACTTT.